These T cell receptor beta chains were read from a single sample in a study of cytomegalovirus exposure and HLA in healthy donors. Using immunoSEQ multiplex PCR, the repertoire was profiled, and TCRdb retains in-frame clones only, with some absent. The repertoire has around 140,000 clones, 75% to 85% of them found once; the top ten carry around 7.8%. Sequenced: PBMCs. All receptors come from a woman aged 45-65 years in good health and CMV-seropositive. Each CDR3 is given with its conserved first and last residue. D genes are given only for firm matches. Not every row has a clone size; where given, it reads once, few, many or a size class.

clone_size: -; v_call: TRBV15; d_call: -; j_call: TRBJ2-4; cdr3_nt: TGTGCCACCAGCAGAGCCGGGAGCGTGAACATTCAGTACTTC; cdr3_aa: CATSRAGSVNIQYF
clone_size: -; v_call: TRBV6-1; d_call: -; j_call: TRBJ1-1; cdr3_nt: TGTGCCAGCAGTGATTTGAGGAACACTGAAGCTTTCTTT; cdr3_aa: CASSDLRNTEAFF
clone_size: once; v_call: TRBV27; d_call: -; j_call: TRBJ1-1; cdr3_nt: TGTGCCAGCCTTTTCGGGAGGGGGGCGAACACTGAAGCTTTCTTT; cdr3_aa: CASLFGRGANTEAFF
clone_size: -; v_call: TRBV7-2; d_call: -; j_call: TRBJ2-3; cdr3_nt: TGTGCCAGCAGCTTGACAGGAGATACGCAGTATTTT; cdr3_aa: CASSLTGDTQYF
clone_size: -; v_call: TRBV27; d_call: TRBD1; j_call: TRBJ1-2; cdr3_nt: TGTGCCAGCAGCCCAGGGGGCGACTATGGCTACACCTTC; cdr3_aa: CASSPGGDYGYTF
clone_size: -; v_call: TRBV10-3; d_call: TRBD2; j_call: TRBJ2-7; cdr3_nt: TGTGCCAGCAGGGGGGCAATTGGGACTAGCGGGGACTCCTACGAGCAGTACTTC; cdr3_aa: CASRGAIGTSGDSYEQYF
clone_size: -; v_call: TRBV6-1; d_call: -; j_call: TRBJ1-1; cdr3_nt: TGTGCCAGCAGTTATCAGTCAGGATTCACTGAAGCTTTCTTT; cdr3_aa: CASSYQSGFTEAFF
clone_size: -; v_call: TRBV30; d_call: -; j_call: TRBJ2-1; cdr3_nt: TGTGCCTGGAGTGTGGGGACAATATACAATGAGCAGTTCTTC; cdr3_aa: CAWSVGTIYNEQFF
clone_size: -; v_call: TRBV14; d_call: -; j_call: TRBJ2-2; cdr3_nt: TGTGCCAGCAGCCAAGTAACGAACACCGGGGAGCTGTTTTTT; cdr3_aa: CASSQVTNTGELFF
clone_size: few; v_call: TRBV28; d_call: TRBD2; j_call: TRBJ2-7; cdr3_nt: TGTGCCAGCACCGGGGTGGGGGGGAGGTACGAGCAGTACTTC; cdr3_aa: CASTGVGGRYEQYF
clone_size: -; v_call: TRBV9; d_call: TRBD2; j_call: TRBJ2-3; cdr3_nt: TGTGCCAGCAGCGCGGGGGGGCGGGGGGCTAGGGGAGATACGCAGTATTTT; cdr3_aa: CASSAGGRGARGDTQYF
clone_size: few; v_call: TRBV12-5; d_call: -; j_call: TRBJ2-5; cdr3_nt: TGTGCTAGTGGTTCCCCTGCAGGGGGGCTTGGAGAGACCCAGTACTTC; cdr3_aa: CASGSPAGGLGETQYF
clone_size: -; v_call: TRBV18; d_call: -; j_call: TRBJ2-3; cdr3_nt: TGTGCCAGCTCACCAATAGCGGCAGATACGCAGTATTTT; cdr3_aa: CASSPIAADTQYF
clone_size: -; v_call: TRBV7-9; d_call: -; j_call: TRBJ2-2; cdr3_nt: TGTGCCAGCAGCCCAGCGGTCGGCGCCGGGGAGCTGTTTTTT; cdr3_aa: CASSPAVGAGELFF
clone_size: -; v_call: TRBV19; d_call: TRBD1; j_call: TRBJ1-2; cdr3_nt: TGTGCCAGTAGTATAATTGCTGACAGGGGAAGTGGCTACACCTTC; cdr3_aa: CASSIIADRGSGYTF
clone_size: few; v_call: TRBV7-3; d_call: -; j_call: TRBJ2-7; cdr3_nt: TGTGCCAGCAGTCAAGACGGGGAATCGGGCGAGCAGTACTTC; cdr3_aa: CASSQDGESGEQYF
clone_size: -; v_call: TRBV6-5; d_call: TRBD1; j_call: TRBJ1-4; cdr3_nt: TGTGCCAGCAGTCACAGGGGGCTCGGGGAAAAACTGTTTTTT; cdr3_aa: CASSHRGLGEKLFF